This TCR beta chain was identified in a study of monozygotic twins with inflammatory bowel disease. Study results and limitations: Immunosuppressive treatment differences may have increased patient repertoire variability. With others, IBD patients shared fewer clonotypes than healthy twins did, especially with disease activity.

Notes on this clonotype: Its target is not known.

Eight distinct reactions (per sample) were used to make the cDNA. Using the 5' RACE reads, TCRdb records one entry per CDR3 protein without DNA. This sample's table has 300,000 to 400,000 distinct CDR3 sequences. The CDR3 length is 13 residues. CDR1 is MDHEN, CDR2 SYDVKM, per germline. Material: blood. The chain couples TRBV28 to TRBJ2-7. This TCR was sampled from a human donor with ulcerative colitis or Crohn's disease, or a healthy co-twin of an affected twin (not recorded which). The CDR3 sequence: CASRDPSTYEQYF.